These 27 T cell receptor beta chains originate from one sample sequenced in a study of T cell responses to AZD1222 COVID-19 vaccine. This table comes from immunoSEQ multiplex PCR, and its TCRdb copy is limited to in-frame clones, with some not included. The data show 150,000 or so clones, about 94% seen once. The starting material was peripheral blood, obtained on day 0 of AZD1222 vaccination. The receptors come from an adult in good health.

The genes are TRBV29-1 and TRBJ1-6, with D possibly TRBD1 on 6 matching bases. This CDR3 region has 14 residues. V lost 4 bases to trimming and J lost 4 bases, with 11 bases between them. Germline V CDR1 and CDR2: SQVTM, ANQGSEA. CDR3 sequence (DNA): TGCAGCGTTGCTCAGACAGGTTATAATTCACCCCTCCACTTT. Translating it yields CSVAQTGYNSPLHF.

J is TRBJ2-1 and V is TRBV11-1, with D tentatively TRBD2 (5 bases). The CDR3 runs to 15 residues. Per the germline V gene, CDR1 is SGHAT and CDR2 is FQDESV (reference sequence). Deletions cut 6 bases from V and 3 bases from J, with 15 bases between. The CDR3 region is CASRPSGRDYNEQFF. DNA of the CDR3: TGTGCCAGCAGACCGAGCGGAAGAGACTACAATGAGCAGTTCTTC.

The chain employs TRBV5-4 and TRBJ1-2; 7 bases line up with TRBD1. CDR3 length equals 14 residues. Germline-derived CDR1 and CDR2 are SGHNT and YYREEE (reference sequence). The J segment lost 4 bases and the V segment lost 4 bases, leaving 7 bases of the junction unmatched. The chain's CDR3 is CASSPNPGGYGYTF. The DNA for the CDR3 is TGTGCCAGCAGCCCCAATCCAGGGGGCTATGGCTACACCTTC. Filled out from reference TRBV5-4 and TRBJ1-2, the complete variable domain reads ETGVTQSPTHLIKTRGQQVTLRCSSQSGHNTVSWYQQALGQGPQFIFQYYREEENGRGNFPPRFSGLQFPNYSSELNVNALELDDSALYLCASSPNPGGYGYTFGSGTRLTVV.

The CDR3 sequence is CATSDPGEDQPQHF. The DNA of the CDR3 is TGTGCCACCAGTGATCCAGGGGAGGACCAGCCCCAGCATTTT. V gene TRBV24-1 combines with J gene TRBJ1-5; possible D gene TRBD1, 6 bases. The germline V gene has CDR1 KGHDR and CDR2 SFDVKD. The CDR3 extends over 14 amino acids. Trimming took 3 bases from V and 7 from J, leaving 12 bases between them.

In its sample, this clone was seen a few times. The chain uses TRBV2 and TRBJ2-2; TRBD2 is a possible D gene (6 bases). The CDR3 has 15 residues. Trimming removed 6 bases from V and 0 bases from J, with 11 bases in between. The germline V gene encodes CDR1 SNHLY and CDR2 FYNNEI. The CDR3 DNA reads as TGTGCCAGCAGACCGGGACTTCCGAACACCGGGGAGCTGTTTTTT. It specifies CASRPGLPNTGELFF. The full variable domain, in which reference TRBV2 and TRBJ2-2 provide the parts outside the CDR3, is EPEVTQTPSHQVTQMGQEVILRCVPISNHLYFYWYRQILGQKVEFLVSFYNNEISEKSEIFDDQFSVERPDGSNFTLKIRSTKLEDSAMYFCASRPGLPNTGELFFGEGSRLTVL.

The rearrangement joins TRBV5-1 to TRBJ2-7, with D uncertain. Germline V gene sequence: CDR1 SGHRS, CDR2 YFSETQ. The CDR3 extends over 14 amino acids. V lost 0 bases and J lost 5, with 12 bases in between. In DNA, the CDR3 is TGCGCCAGCAGCTTGGGGGCGGTCACCCACGAGCAGTACTTC. This gives the protein CASSLGAVTHEQYF.

This clone was detected once. V gene TRBV6-5 combines with J gene TRBJ1-2; 7 bases map to TRBD1. Per germline, CDR1 MNHEY and CDR2 SVGAGI. With 10 bases clipped from V and 7 bases from J, the junction kept 6 bases outside the gene matches. The CDR3 totals 11 residues. CDR3 bases: TGTGCCACCTTGACAGGGATTGGCTACACCTTC. Its translation: CATLTGIGYTF.

This chain connects TRBV28 to TRBJ1-2, with 7 bases aligning to TRBD1. The CDR3 is 17 amino acids. Germline CDR1 and CDR2: MDHEN and SYDVKM. V was clipped by 2 bases and J by 7 bases; unmatched bases: 16. The CDR3: CASSLVDYGNRGGGYTF. Here the CDR3 DNA reads TGTGCCAGCAGTTTAGTGGACTATGGTAACAGGGGAGGTGGCTACACCTTC.

This clone showed up just once. J is TRBJ1-5 and V is TRBV7-8; TRBD1 is a possible D gene (6 bases). The CDR3 contains 14 residues. Germline CDR1 and CDR2: SGHVS and FQNEAQ. V gave up 6 bases and J gave up 3 bases, with 12 bases separating them. In DNA form, the CDR3 reads TGTGCCAGCAGTCAACAGGGCATCAATCAGCCCCAGCATTTT. This sequence encodes CASSQQGINQPQHF.

The chain links TRBV7-7 to TRBJ2-2; possibly TRBD1 for D (6 bases). Trimming removed 5 bases from V and 5 bases from J, with 12 bases in between. CDR3 size: 14 residues. Germline CDR1 SSHAT, CDR2 FNYEAQ (reference sequence). The CDR3 loop is CASSIQGITGELFF. CDR3 DNA: TGTGCCAGCAGCATACAGGGTATAACCGGGGAGCTGTTTTTT.

The chain links TRBV28 to TRBJ2-1; 8 bases agree with TRBD2. CDR1 is MDHEN and CDR2 is SYDVKM in the germline V gene. Unmatched junction bases numbered 3, after V lost 3 bases and J lost 8 bases. The CDR3 runs 13 residues. The CDR3 protein is CASSLSGSYEQFF. The CDR3, as DNA: TGTGCCAGCAGTTTGAGCGGGAGCTATGAGCAGTTCTTC. The full variable domain, completed using reference TRBV28 and TRBJ2-1, is DVKVTQSSRYLVKRTGEKVFLECVQDMDHENMFWYRQDPGLGLRLIYFSYDVKMKEKGDIPEGYSVSREKKERFSLILESASTNQTSMYLCASSLSGSYEQFFGPGTRLTVL.

Only one count was recorded for this clone. The rearrangement joins TRBV15 to TRBJ2-7; D perhaps matches TRBD1 (6 bases). The CDR3 totals 15 residues. Trimming removed 1 base from V and 2 bases from J, with 12 bases in between. Germline assignment: CDR1 LNHNV and CDR2 YYDKDF (reference sequence). The CDR3 DNA is TGTGCCACCAGCAGAGGCGGCGAGGGGGCCTACGAGCAGTACTTC. Protein sequence: CATSRGGEGAYEQYF.

V gene TRBV29-1 combines with J gene TRBJ2-7; 7 nucleotides line up with TRBD1. The V segment lost 6 bases and the J segment 7 bases; nucleotides outside the gene matches: 6. Germline V gene data show CDR1 as SQVTM and CDR2 as ANQGSEA. The CDR3 consists of 11 residues. DNA for the CDR3: TGCAGCGTCGCACAGGGGTATGAGCAGTACTTC. Translation: CSVAQGYEQYF.

This rearrangement joins TRBV15 to TRBJ2-1; 7 bases line up with TRBD2. The V gene's germline CDR1 is LNHNV and CDR2 YYDKDF (reference sequence). With 1 base clipped from V and 10 bases from J, the junction kept 1 base outside the gene matches. CDR3 length equals 12 residues. DNA of the CDR3: TGTGCCACCAGCAGAGCTAGCGGAGAGCAGTTCTTC. Its translation: CATSRASGEQFF.

The chain joins TRBV5-1 to TRBJ1-6, with D unresolved. The CDR3 totals 13 residues. V lost 2 bases to trimming and J lost 7 bases, with 7 bases between them. Germline CDR1 is SGHRS and CDR2 is YFSETQ. The CDR3 region is CASSLSNNSPLHF. CDR3 sequence (DNA): TGCGCCAGCAGCTTATCGAACAATTCACCCCTCCACTTT.

The chain recombines TRBV4-1 with TRBJ1-1; no clear D. Trimming took 1 base from V and 3 from J, leaving 9 bases between them. Germline lookup yields CDR1 MGHRA and CDR2 YSYEKL. This CDR3 contains 14 residues. Written as DNA, the CDR3 is TGCGCCAGCAGCCAAGGGCTTGTGGACACTGAAGCTTTCTTT. Translated, it gives CASSQGLVDTEAFF.

The chain recombines TRBV29-1 with TRBJ1-1; D is perhaps TRBD1 (6 bases). Germline V gene data show CDR1 as SQVTM and CDR2 as ANQGSEA. This CDR3 comprises 14 residues. Trimming removed 6 bases from V and 0 bases from J, with 14 bases in between. CDR3 DNA: TGCAGCGTCGAATTCAGGGGAATGAACACTGAAGCTTTCTTT. It encodes CSVEFRGMNTEAFF. The full variable domain, in which reference TRBV29-1 and TRBJ1-1 provide the parts outside the CDR3, is SAVISQKPSRDICQRGTSLTIQCQVDSQVTMMFWYRQQPGQSLTLIATANQGSEATYESGFVIDKFPISRPNLTFSTLTVSNMSPEDSSIYLCSVEFRGMNTEAFFGQGTRLTVV.

This clone appeared a single time. The V and J genes are TRBV13 and TRBJ2-1; D is perhaps TRBD2 (6 bases). Between the trimmed V and J ends, which lost 4 bases and 2 bases, there was a span of 15 bases. Germline CDR1 PRHDT, CDR2 FYEKMQ (reference sequence). The CDR3 consists of 16 residues. CDR3 DNA: TGTGCCAGCAGCTCATCGGCGGGGAGGACCTACAATGAGCAGTTCTTC. It encodes CASSSSAGRTYNEQFF.

CDR3: CASSYIRGAEAFF. As DNA, the CDR3 is TGTGCCAGCAGTTACATCCGGGGCGCTGAAGCTTTCTTT. The rearrangement uses TRBV6-5 and TRBJ1-1, with D possibly TRBD1 on 5 matching bases. The CDR3 extends over 13 amino acids. Germline V gene lookup returns CDR1 MNHEY and CDR2 SVGAGI. Trimming left V 2 bases short and J 6 bases short, with 10 bases between.

CDR3 sequence reads: CASSVDQDYGYTF. CDR3 DNA: TGTGCCAGCAGCGTAGACCAGGACTATGGCTACACCTTC. The rearrangement joins TRBV9 to TRBJ1-2; the D is unclear. Trimming removed 0 bases from V and 3 bases from J, with 6 bases in between. The length of the CDR3 is 13 residues. The V gene's germline CDR1 is SGDLS and CDR2 YYNGEE.

Only a few counts were recorded for this clone. CDR3 protein: CASSLVGPGELFF. For the CDR3, the DNA is TGTGCCAGCAGCTTAGTCGGACCCGGGGAGCTGTTTTTT. The V and J genes are TRBV7-8 and TRBJ2-2; no clear D gene. CDR3 length: 13 amino acids. In germline, CDR1 is SGHVS, CDR2 FQNEAQ. V was cut by 1 base and J by 6 bases, with 6 bases left in between.

V is TRBV5-4 and J is TRBJ1-2, with 9 bases that match TRBD1. In germline, CDR1 is SGHNT, CDR2 YYREEE (reference sequence). The CDR3 is made up of 13 amino acids. V was clipped by 4 bases and J by 4 bases; unmatched bases: 2. The CDR3 loop reads CASSTGGSYGYTF. In DNA form, the CDR3 reads TGTGCCAGCAGCACAGGGGGCAGCTATGGCTACACCTTC.

The chain uses TRBV2 and TRBJ2-5; a possible D gene is TRBD2 (6 bases). Trimming took 6 bases from V and 4 from J, leaving 12 bases between them. Germline V lookup: CDR1 SNHLY, CDR2 FYNNEI. This CDR3 contains 13 residues. CDR3 DNA sequence: TGTGCCAGCAGATGGGGGGAAGGAGAGACCCAGTACTTC. Residues: CASRWGEGETQYF.

V and J are TRBV29-1 and TRBJ2-3; 7 bases fit TRBD2. This CDR3 has 12 amino acids. Looked up from germline, CDR1 is SQVTM and CDR2 is ANQGSEA. Trimming removed 6 bases from V and 1 base from J; junction bases left unmatched: 1. In DNA, the CDR3 is TGCAGCGTGGGGGGGGGCACAGATACGCAGTATTTT. The encoded protein is CSVGGGTDTQYF.

The rearrangement links TRBV19 to TRBJ2-4; the match to TRBD2 covers 15 bases. This CDR3 region has 18 residues. V trimming: 6 bases; J trimming: 6 bases; junction bases outside the gene matches: 12. The germline V gene encodes CDR1 LNHDA and CDR2 SQIVND (reference sequence). CDR3 sequence reads: CASSLGTSGRPGVNIQYF. The CDR3 DNA reads as TGTGCCAGTAGCCTCGGGACTAGCGGGAGGCCAGGGGTAAACATTCAGTACTTC.

The chain couples TRBV19 to TRBJ1-2; a possible D gene is TRBD1 (6 bases). This CDR3 has 11 amino acids. V lost 7 bases and J lost 7, with 10 bases in between. CDR1 is LNHDA, CDR2 SQIVND, per germline (reference sequence). This CDR3 is CASKGGIGYTF. Here the CDR3 DNA reads TGTGCCAGTAAGGGGGGAATTGGCTACACCTTC.

The genes are TRBV15 and TRBJ2-1, with 9 bases that match TRBD2. CDR1 is LNHNV and CDR2 is YYDKDF in the germline V gene (reference sequence). CDR3 length: 17 amino acids. J gave up 4 bases and V 5 bases, and 12 bases lay outside the gene matches. The CDR3 bases are TGTGCCACCAGCCGCCGGGCTAGCGGGGATCCTTACAATGAGCAGTTCTTC. Its protein is CATSRRASGDPYNEQFF.